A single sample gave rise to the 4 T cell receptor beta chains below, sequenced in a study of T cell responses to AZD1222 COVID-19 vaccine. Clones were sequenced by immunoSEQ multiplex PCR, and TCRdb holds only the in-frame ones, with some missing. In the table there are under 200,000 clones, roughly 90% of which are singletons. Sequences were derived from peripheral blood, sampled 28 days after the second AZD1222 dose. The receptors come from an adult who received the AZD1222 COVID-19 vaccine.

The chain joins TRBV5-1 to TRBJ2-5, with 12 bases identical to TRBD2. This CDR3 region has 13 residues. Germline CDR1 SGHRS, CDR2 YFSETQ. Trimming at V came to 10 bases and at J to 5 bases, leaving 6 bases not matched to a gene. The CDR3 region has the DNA TGCGCCTCCCAGACTAGCGGGGGTGAGACCCAGTACTTC. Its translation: CASQTSGGETQYF.

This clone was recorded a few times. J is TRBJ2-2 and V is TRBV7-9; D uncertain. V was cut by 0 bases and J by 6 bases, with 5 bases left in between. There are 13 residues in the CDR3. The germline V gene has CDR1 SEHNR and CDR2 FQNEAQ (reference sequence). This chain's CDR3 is CASSLAMAGELFF. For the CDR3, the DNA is TGTGCCAGCAGCTTAGCAATGGCCGGGGAGCTGTTTTTT. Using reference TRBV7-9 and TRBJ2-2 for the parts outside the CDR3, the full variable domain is DTGVSQNPRHKITKRGQNVTFRCDPISEHNRLYWYRQTLGQGPEFLTYFQNEAQLEKSRLLSDRFSAERPKGSFSTLEIQRTEQGDSAMYLCASSLAMAGELFFGEGSRLTVL.

In DNA, the CDR3 is TGTGCCAGCAGTTACTCTCTGGTATGGAACGGTGAAGCTTTCTTT. Translated, it gives CASSYSLVWNGEAFF. The rearrangement links TRBV6-5 to TRBJ1-1; no clear D gene. The length of the CDR3 is 15 residues. CDR1 MNHEY and CDR2 SVGAGI come from the germline V gene. The V gene lost 0 bases and the J gene lost 7 bases, with 15 bases spanning the gap.

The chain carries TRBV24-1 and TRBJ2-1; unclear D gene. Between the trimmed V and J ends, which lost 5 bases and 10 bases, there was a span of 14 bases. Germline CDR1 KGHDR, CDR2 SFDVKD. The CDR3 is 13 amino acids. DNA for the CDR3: TGTGCCACCAGTGTGGAAGGACGGGCCGAGCAGTTCTTC. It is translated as CATSVEGRAEQFF.